This T cell receptor beta chain was found in a study of shared clonotypes between healthy human individuals. Naive CD8 cells lacked CD45RO and underwent positive selection for CCR7, leaving out terminally differentiated effector memory CD45RA+ cells. Notes on the study in general: Unshared clonotypes carried lower generation probabilities than those common to all four donors.

The CDR3 covers 20 residues. The data were produced by immunoSEQ multiplex PCR, yet TCRdb's version contains in-frame clones alone and is incomplete. The sample lists hundreds of thousands of clones; about 96% were seen once. Note on this clone: Its antigen remains unknown.

The TCR sequence derives from a woman between 25 and 40 years old in good health. Material: naive CD8+ T cells sorted from blood. The chain couples TRBV21-1 to TRBJ1-2; the DNA was not used to check the table's D call, TRBD1. TRBV21-1 counts as a pseudogene. CDR3 region: CASSKATSSTASGGNYGYTF. The CDR3 DNA follows: TGTGCCAGCAGCAAAGCGACTTCTTCAACGGCGTCAGGGGGCAACTATGGCTACACCTTC.